What follows is one T cell receptor beta chain and its context. The data belong to a study of control samples from healthy donors and cancer patients. Sequencing was performed with immunoSEQ multiplex PCR; in TCRdb, only in-frame clones are kept and a portion is missing. The data contain fewer than 200,000 clones, about 94% of them singletons. The CDR3 length is 16 residues. The ends lost 4 bases at V and 4 bases at J; junction bases unmatched: 10. Per germline, CDR1 SNHLY and CDR2 FYNNEI. This chain joins TRBV2 and TRBJ2-1; the match to TRBD1 covers 7 bases. The sequence was collected from a man aged 60 to 69 with colorectal cancer. The sample consisted of PBMCs. The CDR3 loop reads CASSARRTGRYNEQFF. The DNA for the CDR3 is TGTGCCAGCAGTGCCCGTCGGACAGGAAGGTACAATGAGCAGTTCTTC.